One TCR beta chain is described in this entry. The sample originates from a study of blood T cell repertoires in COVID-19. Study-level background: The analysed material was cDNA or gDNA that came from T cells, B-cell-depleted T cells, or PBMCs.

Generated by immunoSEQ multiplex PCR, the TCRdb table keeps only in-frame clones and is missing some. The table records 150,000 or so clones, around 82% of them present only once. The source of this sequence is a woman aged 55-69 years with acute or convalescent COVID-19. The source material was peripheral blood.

The CDR3 is CASSLGQRTGRIGYTF. The CDR3 DNA follows: TGTGCCAGCAGCTTGGGGCAACGGACAGGGAGGATTGGCTACACCTTC. The chain links TRBV5-8 to TRBJ1-2, with 8 bases aligning to TRBD1. The CDR3 runs 16 residues. With 0 bases clipped from V and 7 bases from J, the junction kept 11 bases outside the gene matches. Germline V CDR1 and CDR2: SGHTS, YDEGEE.